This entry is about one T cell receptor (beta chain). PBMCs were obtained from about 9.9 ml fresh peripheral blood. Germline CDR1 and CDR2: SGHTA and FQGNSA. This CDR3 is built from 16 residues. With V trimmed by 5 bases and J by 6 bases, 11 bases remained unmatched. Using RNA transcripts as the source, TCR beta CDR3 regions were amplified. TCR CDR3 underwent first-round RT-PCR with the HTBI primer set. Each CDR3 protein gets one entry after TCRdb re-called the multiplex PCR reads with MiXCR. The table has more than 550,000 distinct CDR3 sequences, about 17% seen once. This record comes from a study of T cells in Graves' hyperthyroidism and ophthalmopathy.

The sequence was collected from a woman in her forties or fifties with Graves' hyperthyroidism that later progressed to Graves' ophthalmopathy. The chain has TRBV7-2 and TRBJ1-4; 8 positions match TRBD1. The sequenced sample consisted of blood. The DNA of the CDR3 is TGTGCCAGCAGCCCTGAGAGGACAGGGACATATGAAAAACTGTTTTTT. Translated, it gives CASSPERTGTYEKLFF.